This T cell receptor beta chain was documented in a study of blood T cell repertoires in COVID-19. Study-level background: Collection of acute and convalescent COVID-19 samples took place in the United States, Italy and Spain. From T cells, B-cell-depleted T cells, or PBMCs came the material, which was cDNA or gDNA.

In the original analysis: Reference gene primer amplification in the assay estimated nucleated cell counts. Data came from immunoSEQ multiplex PCR; TCRdb stores just in-frame clones and leaves some out. From that table come the V and J calls and clone size; the DNA was used to work out D and trimming. The repertoire consists of about 130,000 clones, with more than 70% occurring once and the leading ten covering around 5%. V lost 6 bases and J lost 10, with 19 bases in between. Germline-derived CDR1 and CDR2 are MDHEN and SYDVKM. This CDR3 is 14 amino acids long. The TCR comes from a human donor in a cohort sampled during active COVID-19. The V and J genes are TRBV28 and TRBJ1-5; tentatively, D is TRBD1 (5 bases). The sequenced material came from peripheral blood. The CDR3 DNA follows: TGTGCCAGCAGAGATAGGGGTTCAGGTTGTCCCCAGCATTTT. Translation: CASRDRGSGCPQHF.